This T cell receptor (beta chain) was captured by sequencing in a study of vaccination effects on CD4 cells after COVID-19. Concerning this clone itself: Antigen: not known.

The CDR3 is made up of 11 amino acids. CDR1 SQVTM and CDR2 ANQGSEA come from the germline V gene. Trimming removed 4 bases from V and 5 bases from J, with 6 bases in between. Only in-frame clones appear in the TCRdb table, and some are missing; sequencing was by immunoSEQ multiplex PCR. Found here are 35,000 to 55,000 clones, around 80% of them singletons; the top ten hold around 30%. Ahead of sequencing, the ViraFEST assay grew antigen-specific CD4+ T cells using viral peptide pools. Culture proceeded for approximately 9 days, and CD4+ T cells were then isolated. SARS-CoV-2 infection was confirmed by PCR in the person between March and December 2020. Study-wide points: The post-vaccine spike-reactive clones of convalescents showed a predominance of new vaccine-induced clones.

The chain recombines TRBV29-1 with TRBJ2-1; no clear D gene. The receptor was derived from a human donor who had a prior SARS-CoV-2 infection. The material sequenced was CD4+ T cells from PBMCs cultured with a peptide pool, taken before COVID-19 vaccination. The CDR3 DNA follows: TGCAGCGTTGGGCAGGACAATGAGCAGTTCTTC. Translating it yields CSVGQDNEQFF.